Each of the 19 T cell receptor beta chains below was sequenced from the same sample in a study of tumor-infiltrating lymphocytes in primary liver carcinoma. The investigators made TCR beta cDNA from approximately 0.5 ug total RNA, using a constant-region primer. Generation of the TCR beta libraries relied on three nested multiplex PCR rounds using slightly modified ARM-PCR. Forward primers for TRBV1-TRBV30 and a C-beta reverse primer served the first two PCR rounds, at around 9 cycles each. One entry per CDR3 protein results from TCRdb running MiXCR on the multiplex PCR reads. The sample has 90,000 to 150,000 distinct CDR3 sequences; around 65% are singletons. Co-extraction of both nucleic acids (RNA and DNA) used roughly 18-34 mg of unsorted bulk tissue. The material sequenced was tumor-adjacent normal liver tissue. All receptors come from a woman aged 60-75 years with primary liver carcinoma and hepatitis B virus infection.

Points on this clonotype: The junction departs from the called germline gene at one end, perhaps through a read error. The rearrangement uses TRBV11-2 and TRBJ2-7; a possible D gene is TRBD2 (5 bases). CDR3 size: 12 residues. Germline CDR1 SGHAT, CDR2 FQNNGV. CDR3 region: CANSLRAYEQYF. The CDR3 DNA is TGTGCGAACAGCTTGAGGGCCTACGAACAGTACTTC.

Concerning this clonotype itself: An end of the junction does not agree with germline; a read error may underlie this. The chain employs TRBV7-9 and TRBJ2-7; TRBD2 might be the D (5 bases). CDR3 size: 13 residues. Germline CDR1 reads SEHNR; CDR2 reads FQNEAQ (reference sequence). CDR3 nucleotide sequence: TGTGTCAGCACCCCGTCGGGGAGAGGCGAGCAGTACTTC. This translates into CVSTPSGRGEQYF.

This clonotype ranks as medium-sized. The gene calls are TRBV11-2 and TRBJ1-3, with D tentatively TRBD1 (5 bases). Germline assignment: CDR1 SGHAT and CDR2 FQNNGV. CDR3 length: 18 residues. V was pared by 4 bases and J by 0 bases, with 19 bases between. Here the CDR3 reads CASSSRLPTDSSGNTIYF. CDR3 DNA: TGTGCCAGCAGCTCGCGCCTCCCGACAGATAGCTCTGGAAACACCATATATTTT.

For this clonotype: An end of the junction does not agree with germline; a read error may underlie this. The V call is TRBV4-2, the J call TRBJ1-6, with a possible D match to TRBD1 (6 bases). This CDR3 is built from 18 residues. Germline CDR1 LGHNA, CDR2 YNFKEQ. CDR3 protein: CASTQERNRADLNSPLHF. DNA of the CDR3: TGTGCCAGCACCCAAGAAAGGAACAGGGCTGATCTAAATTCACCCCTCCACTTT.

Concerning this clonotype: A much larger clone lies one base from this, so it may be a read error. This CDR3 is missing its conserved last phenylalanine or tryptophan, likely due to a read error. The CDR3 bases are TGCGCCAGCAGCCCACCGACTAGCGGAGCCAAAAACATTCAGTACATC. Translated, it gives CASSPPTSGAKNIQYI. The chain couples TRBV5-1 to TRBJ2-4, with TRBD2 matching over 9 bases. The germline gives CDR1 SGHRS, CDR2 YFSETQ. The length of the CDR3 is 16 residues. V trimming: 4 bases; J trimming: 0 bases; junction bases outside the gene matches: 5.

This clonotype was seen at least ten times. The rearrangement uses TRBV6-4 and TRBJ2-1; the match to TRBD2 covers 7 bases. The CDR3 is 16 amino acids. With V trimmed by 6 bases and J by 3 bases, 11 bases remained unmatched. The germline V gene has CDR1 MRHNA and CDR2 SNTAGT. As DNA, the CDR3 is TGTGCCAGCAGCCTCCGGGCGGGAGTAGGCTACAATGAGCAGTTCTTC. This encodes CASSLRAGVGYNEQFF.

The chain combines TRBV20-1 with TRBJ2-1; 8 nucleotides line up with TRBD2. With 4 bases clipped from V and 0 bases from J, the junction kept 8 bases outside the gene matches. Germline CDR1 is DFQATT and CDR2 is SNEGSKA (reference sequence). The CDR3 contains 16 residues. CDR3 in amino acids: CSATKVSGSSYNEQFF. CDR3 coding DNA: TGCAGTGCTACTAAAGTCAGCGGGAGCTCCTACAATGAGCAGTTCTTC.

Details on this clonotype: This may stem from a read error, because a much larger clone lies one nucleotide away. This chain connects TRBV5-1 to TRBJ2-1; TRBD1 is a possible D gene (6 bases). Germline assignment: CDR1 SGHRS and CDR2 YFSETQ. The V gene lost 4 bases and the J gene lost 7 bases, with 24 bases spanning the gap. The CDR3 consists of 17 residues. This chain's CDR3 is CASSGQGSSSPFNEQFF. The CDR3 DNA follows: TGCGCCAGCAGCGGCCAGGGGTCTAGCTCTCCTTTTAATGAGCAGTTCTTC.

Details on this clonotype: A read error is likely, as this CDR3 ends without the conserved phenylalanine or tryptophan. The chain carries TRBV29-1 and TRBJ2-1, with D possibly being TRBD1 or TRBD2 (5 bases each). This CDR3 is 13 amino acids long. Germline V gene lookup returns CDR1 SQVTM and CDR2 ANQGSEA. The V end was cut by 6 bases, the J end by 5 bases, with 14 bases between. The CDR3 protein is CSVQGETHNEQFI. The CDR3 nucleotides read TGCAGCGTCCAAGGGGAGACCCACAATGAGCAGTTCATC.

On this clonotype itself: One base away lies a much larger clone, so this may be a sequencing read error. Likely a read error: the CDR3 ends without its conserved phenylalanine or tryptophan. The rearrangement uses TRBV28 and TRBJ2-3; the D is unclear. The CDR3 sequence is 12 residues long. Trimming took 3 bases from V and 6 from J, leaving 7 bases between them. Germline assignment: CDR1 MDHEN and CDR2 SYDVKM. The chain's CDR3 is CASSFGADTQYV. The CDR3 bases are TGTGCCAGCAGTTTTGGCGCGGATACGCAGTATGTT.

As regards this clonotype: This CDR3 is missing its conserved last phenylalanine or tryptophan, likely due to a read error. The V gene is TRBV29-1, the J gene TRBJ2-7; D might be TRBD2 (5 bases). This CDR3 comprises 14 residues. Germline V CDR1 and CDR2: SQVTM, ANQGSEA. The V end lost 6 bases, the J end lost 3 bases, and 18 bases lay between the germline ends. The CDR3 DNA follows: TGCAGCGTGGCTGGGATAGCGAGAATCTACGAGCAGTACTAC. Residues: CSVAGIARIYEQYY.

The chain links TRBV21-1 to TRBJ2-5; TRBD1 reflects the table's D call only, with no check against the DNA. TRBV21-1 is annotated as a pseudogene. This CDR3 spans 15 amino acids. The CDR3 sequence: CASSKEGTEPETQYF. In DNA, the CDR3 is TGTGCCAGCAGCAAAGAGGGGACGGAACCAGAGACCCAGTACTTC.

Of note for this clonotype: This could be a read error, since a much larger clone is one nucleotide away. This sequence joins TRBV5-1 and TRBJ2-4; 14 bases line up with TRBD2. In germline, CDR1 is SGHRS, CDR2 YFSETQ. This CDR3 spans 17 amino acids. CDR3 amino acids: CDSSIPGLAGERNIQYF. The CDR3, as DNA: TGCGACAGCAGCATTCCGGGACTAGCGGGAGAGCGGAACATTCAGTACTTC.

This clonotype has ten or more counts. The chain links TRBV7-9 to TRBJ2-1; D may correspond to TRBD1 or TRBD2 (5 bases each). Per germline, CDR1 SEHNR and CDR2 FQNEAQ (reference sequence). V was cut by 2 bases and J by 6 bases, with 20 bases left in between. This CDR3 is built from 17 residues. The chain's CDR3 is CASSLPLGTVKGNEQFF. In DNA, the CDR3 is TGTGCCAGCAGCTTACCCCTTGGGACGGTGAAGGGCAATGAGCAGTTCTTC.

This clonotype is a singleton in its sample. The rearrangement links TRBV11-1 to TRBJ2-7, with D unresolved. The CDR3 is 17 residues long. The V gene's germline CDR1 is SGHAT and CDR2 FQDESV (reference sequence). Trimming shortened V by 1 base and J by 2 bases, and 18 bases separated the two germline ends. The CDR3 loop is CASSLEGVAGKAYEQYF. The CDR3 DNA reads TGTGCCAGCAGCTTAGAAGGAGTAGCAGGAAAGGCCTACGAGCAGTACTTC.

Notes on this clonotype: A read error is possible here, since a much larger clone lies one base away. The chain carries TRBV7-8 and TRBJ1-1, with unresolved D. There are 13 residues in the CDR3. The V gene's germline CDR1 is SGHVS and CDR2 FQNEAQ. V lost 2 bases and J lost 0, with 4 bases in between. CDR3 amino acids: CASSLTLNTEAFF. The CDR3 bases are TGTGCCAGCAGCTTAACCCTGAACACTGAAGCTTTCTTT.

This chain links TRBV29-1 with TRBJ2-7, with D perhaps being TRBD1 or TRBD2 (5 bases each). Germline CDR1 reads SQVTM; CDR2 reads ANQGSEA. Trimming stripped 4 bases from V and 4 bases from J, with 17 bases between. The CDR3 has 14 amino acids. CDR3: CSVAETAVTYEQYF. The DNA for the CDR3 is TGCAGCGTTGCGGAGACAGCGGTAACATACGAGCAGTACTTC.

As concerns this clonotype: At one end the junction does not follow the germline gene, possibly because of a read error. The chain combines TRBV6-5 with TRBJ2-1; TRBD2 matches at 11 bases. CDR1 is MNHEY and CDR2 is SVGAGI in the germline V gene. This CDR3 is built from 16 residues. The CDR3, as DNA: TGTGCCAGCATTCAGCAGGGACTAGCGGTCCACAATGGGCAGTTCTTC. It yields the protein CASIQQGLAVHNGQFF.

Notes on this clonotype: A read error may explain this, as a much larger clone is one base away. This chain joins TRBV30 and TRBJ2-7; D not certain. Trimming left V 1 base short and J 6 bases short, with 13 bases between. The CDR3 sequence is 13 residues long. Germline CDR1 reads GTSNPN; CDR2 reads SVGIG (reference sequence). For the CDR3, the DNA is TGTGCCTGGAGTGCATGGCCCACGGGCGAGCAGTACTTC. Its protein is CAWSAWPTGEQYF.